This T cell receptor beta chain was retrieved from a study of blood T cell repertoires in COVID-19. Study overall: The samples span acute and convalescent COVID-19 from the United States, Italy and Spain.

CDR1 is SGHAT and CDR2 is FQNNGV in the germline V gene. Trimming removed 2 bases at V and 3 bases at J, with 11 bases between. The CDR3 runs to 15 residues. The method was immunoSEQ multiplex PCR; TCRdb's version includes in-frame clones alone and lacks a portion of them. Among about 480,000 clones listed, more than 70% were seen once. Sequenced sample: peripheral blood. The chain joins TRBV11-2 to TRBJ2-1; possible D gene TRBD1, 5 bases. This sequence was found in a woman in her forties or fifties with COVID-19, enrolled during active disease. The CDR3 reads CASSLNRWGYNEQFF. For the CDR3, the DNA is TGTGCCAGCAGCTTAAACAGGTGGGGCTACAATGAGCAGTTCTTC.